This record looks at one TCR beta chain sequence and its context. Its target is unknown. PCR involved 60 Vbeta and 13 Jbeta primers. The protocol was immunoSEQ multiplex PCR, while the TCRdb copy is restricted to in-frame clones and leaves out a portion. The repertoire holds approximately 190,000 clones, with 70% to 80% as singletons. The data were obtained in a study of cytomegalovirus exposure and HLA in healthy donors. Findings of the study overall: With later analysis, a missense DCLRE1C variant became linked to TCR beta V- and J-gene trimming. The investigators catalogued 150 to 200 TCR beta chains as cytomegalovirus-associated. Despite most TCR sequences being rare, some public TCRs occurred in many donors.

Germline trimming cut 6 bases from V and 4 bases from J; bases unmatched to any gene: 10. The CDR3 runs 15 residues. Germline lookup yields CDR1 MNHEY and CDR2 SMNVEV (reference sequence). This TCR was sampled from a woman between 25 and 40 years old in good health and CMV-seropositive. The specimen sequenced was PBMCs. This chain links TRBV27 with TRBJ1-2, with 8 bases identical to TRBD1. Here the CDR3 DNA reads TGTGCCAGCAGCCATTTAACAGGGGGTGCCTATGGCTACACCTTC. Amino acids: CASSHLTGGAYGYTF.